The 17 T cell receptor beta chains below were found in one sample sequenced in a study of blood T cells in healthy people across ages. The authors ran a second PCR of 7 to 11 cycles using a sample-barcoded 5' primer and a J-beta primer mix. From the 5' RACE reads, TCRdb called clonotypes with MiXCR, one entry per CDR3 protein. The sample has approximately 940,000 distinct CDR3 sequences, roughly 48% seen once. Sequenced material: blood. Receptor source: a man aged 25-40 years in good health.

The chain has TRBV5-1 and TRBJ1-2, with TRBD1 matching over 11 bases. Germline V CDR1 and CDR2: SGHRS, YFSETQ. With 3 bases clipped from V and 6 bases from J, the junction kept 10 bases outside the gene matches. The length of the CDR3 is 16 residues. The CDR3 DNA is TGCGCCAGCAGCTCCCTGGGACAGGGGGAATATAATGGCTACACCTTC. It specifies CASSSLGQGEYNGYTF.

The V call is TRBV7-2, the J call TRBJ2-3; 8 bases map to TRBD1. The J segment lost 6 bases and the V segment lost 1 base, leaving 6 bases of the junction unmatched. The germline V gene encodes CDR1 SGHTA and CDR2 FQGNSA. The CDR3 covers 15 residues. CDR3 residues: CASSLEGQAIDTQYF. The CDR3 DNA reads as TGTGCCAGCAGCTTAGAGGGACAGGCTATTGATACGCAGTATTTT. Full variable domain (outside the CDR3, taken from reference TRBV7-2 and TRBJ2-3): GAGVSQSPSNKVTEKGKDVELRCDPISGHTALYWYRQSLGQGLEFLIYFQGNSAPDKSGLPSDRFSAERTGGSVSTLTIQRTQQEDSAVYLCASSLEGQAIDTQYFGPGTRLTVL.

The V gene is TRBV5-1, the J gene TRBJ1-2; TRBD1 matches at 7 bases. The junction had 10 bases not matched to a gene; V was cut back by 0 bases and J by 8 bases. CDR3 length: 15 amino acids. From germline, CDR1 is SGHRS and CDR2 YFSETQ. The CDR3 protein is CASSLGGQWMGGYTF. The CDR3 region has the DNA TGCGCCAGCAGCTTGGGGGGACAGTGGATGGGCGGCTACACCTTC.

This clonotype was counted a few times. The CDR3 sequence: CSVVRPDQGLTEAFF. CDR3 DNA sequence: TGCAGCGTTGTCCGCCCGGATCAGGGTCTCACTGAAGCTTTCTTT. The chain couples TRBV29-1 to TRBJ1-1, with D tentatively TRBD1 (5 bases). This CDR3 contains 15 residues. V lost 4 bases, J lost 4 bases, and 19 bases lay in between. Germline V CDR1 and CDR2: SQVTM, ANQGSEA.

This clonotype appeared once. The chain employs TRBV4-1 and TRBJ2-3; D gene unclear. Trimming shortened V by 1 base and J by 6 bases, and 14 bases separated the two germline ends. Germline values: CDR1 MGHRA, CDR2 YSYEKL. This CDR3 has 15 amino acids. CDR3 nucleotides: TGCGCCAGCAGCCAAGGGGCTAGAGCTGGTGATACGCAGTATTTT. Its translation: CASSQGARAGDTQYF.

The chain combines TRBV12-3 or TRBV12-4 with TRBJ2-3; D is perhaps TRBD1 (5 bases). The CDR3 length is 13 residues. V was trimmed by 5 bases and J by 6 bases, leaving 12 bases between them. CDR3 residues: CASSAGKWDTQYF. DNA of the CDR3: TGTGCCAGCAGTGCAGGGAAGTGGGATACGCAGTATTTT.

The sample holds a few counts of this clonotype. CDR3: CASSATMGSRQGSFF. As DNA, the CDR3 is TGTGCCAGCAGCGCCACGATGGGAAGTAGACAGGGAAGTTTCTTT. The rearrangement joins TRBV6-5 to TRBJ1-1, with 7 bases identical to TRBD1. This CDR3 contains 15 residues. Germline V gene sequence: CDR1 MNHEY, CDR2 SVGAGI. V gave up 6 bases and J gave up 13 bases; unmatched junction bases: 20.

This chain uses TRBV12-3 or TRBV12-4 with TRBJ1-3; D is unclear. V was pared by 5 bases and J by 4 bases, with 15 bases between. CDR3 length: 15 residues. CDR3 nucleotides: TGTGCCAGCAGTCCAGCGACGACCCAGGGAAACACCATATATTTT. This gives the protein CASSPATTQGNTIYF.

The table lists this clonotype with a count of one. No conserved phenylalanine or tryptophan is present at the end of the CDR3, so a read error is the likely explanation. CDR3 protein: CSASPAGYTQYS. The CDR3 region has the DNA TGCAGTGCTAGCCCCGCGGGTTATACGCAGTATTCT. This chain links TRBV20-1 with TRBJ2-3, with a possible D match to TRBD2 (5 bases). V was trimmed by 3 bases and J by 7 bases, leaving 11 bases between them. This CDR3 has 12 amino acids. The germline gives CDR1 DFQATT, CDR2 SNEGSKA (reference sequence).

The genes are TRBV4-1 and TRBJ2-1, with D hard to call. The V end lost 4 bases, the J end lost 6 bases, and 19 bases lay between the germline ends. The CDR3 extends over 16 amino acids. Germline CDR1 reads MGHRA; CDR2 reads YSYEKL. CDR3 region: CASSPHGPVLFNEQFF. The CDR3 DNA reads TGCGCCAGCAGCCCCCACGGCCCAGTTTTGTTCAATGAGCAGTTCTTC.

The chain couples TRBV10-3 to TRBJ1-2; a weak D match, TRBD1 (6 bases). The V gene lost 3 bases and the J gene lost 4 bases, with 9 bases spanning the gap. CDR3 size: 13 residues. CDR1 is ENHRY and CDR2 is SYGVKD in the germline V gene. As DNA, the CDR3 is TGTGCCATCAGTGAACAGGGAAGCTATGGCTACACCTTC. Its translation is CAISEQGSYGYTF.

A few counts support this clonotype. CDR3 coding DNA: TGTGCCAGCAGTTTACATGGCGGGGGGGCCGTGGCCTACAATGAGCAGTTCTTC. This encodes CASSLHGGGAVAYNEQFF. The chain combines TRBV6-2 or TRBV6-3 with TRBJ2-1; 9 bases align to TRBD2. The germline V gene has CDR1 MNHEY and CDR2 SVGEGT. CDR3 size: 18 residues. J gave up 2 bases and V 4 bases, and 12 bases lay outside the gene matches.

This clonotype was counted between two and nine times. V usage is TRBV3-1 and J usage is TRBJ1-1; no definite D call. Germline loops: CDR1 LGHDT, CDR2 YNNKEL (reference sequence). The V gene lost 5 bases and the J gene lost 1 base, with 8 bases spanning the gap. The CDR3 covers 13 residues. CDR3 DNA sequence: TGTGCCAGCAGCAACTACGGGAACACTGAAGCTTTCTTT. This gives the protein CASSNYGNTEAFF.

V is TRBV7-2 and J is TRBJ1-2; a possible D gene is TRBD1 (5 bases). Germline CDR1 reads SGHTA; CDR2 reads FQGNSA. The CDR3 has 13 residues. Trimming shortened V by 2 bases and J by 6 bases, and 10 bases separated the two germline ends. CDR3 amino acids: CASSLIRANGYTF. In DNA, the CDR3 is TGTGCCAGCAGCTTAATCAGGGCGAATGGCTACACCTTC.

Notes on this clonotype: The junction and the germline gene differ at one end; a read error may be behind it. The genes are TRBV4-1 and TRBJ2-3, with D perhaps matching TRBD1 (5 bases). The CDR3 is 17 amino acids. Per germline, CDR1 MGHRA and CDR2 YSYEKL. CDR3 in amino acids: CAGSQDYPRDGSDTQYF. CDR3 coding DNA: TGCGCCGGCAGCCAAGATTATCCCAGGGATGGGTCAGATACGCAGTATTTT.

This chain connects TRBV10-3 to TRBJ2-4; D possibly corresponds to TRBD1 (5 bases). The CDR3 spans 15 residues. V was cut by 3 bases and J by 0 bases, with 9 bases left in between. Germline CDR1 is ENHRY and CDR2 is SYGVKD. The CDR3 region has the DNA TGTGCCATCAGTGACAGGGCCCTAGCCAAAAACATTCAGTACTTC. It translates to CAISDRALAKNIQYF.

This clonotype was seen a handful of times. V is TRBV6-4 and J is TRBJ2-1; tentative D call: TRBD1 (6 bases). This CDR3 region has 15 residues. CDR1 is MRHNA, CDR2 SNTAGT, per germline. V was cut by 2 bases and J by 3 bases, with 11 bases left in between. The CDR3 region has the DNA TGTGCCAGCAGTGACACCAGGGGCGGCTACAATGAGCAGTTCTTC. Translated, it gives CASSDTRGGYNEQFF.